This TCR beta chain originates from a study of blood T cell repertoires in COVID-19. Repertoires were generated with immunoSEQ multiplex PCR, while TCRdb's copy carries only in-frame clones and drops some. The profile shows some 94,000 clones, roughly 85% of them singletons. Sequenced: peripheral blood. This clonotype was obtained from a woman aged 55-70 years with COVID-19, enrolled during active disease.

CDR3 nucleotides: TGTGCCAGCAGCAAGGGACAGGGCCGTGACACTGAAGCTTTCTTT. Residues: CASSKGQGRDTEAFF. The chain links TRBV21-1 to TRBJ1-1; the table calls TRBD1, which could not be checked here. TRBV21-1 is recorded as a pseudogene. The CDR3 loop spans 15 amino acids.